The 25 T cell receptor beta chains below all came from one sample that was sequenced in a study of blood T cell repertoires in COVID-19. Sequencing used immunoSEQ multiplex PCR; TCRdb keeps in-frame clones, though not all of them. The sample yields 290,000 or so clones, roughly 85% seen once. Sequencing input: peripheral blood. These receptors were obtained from a man over 45 with active or convalescent COVID-19.

V and J are TRBV21-1 and TRBJ1-4; the listed D gene, TRBD1, was not tested against the DNA. TRBV21-1 is designated a pseudogene. This CDR3 spans 18 amino acids. CDR3 region: CASSKGVVGWTANEKLFF. DNA of the CDR3: TGTGCCAGCAGCAAAGGTGTGGTTGGGTGGACAGCAAACGAAAAACTGTTTTTT.

This clone was seen only once. The V and J genes are TRBV7-9 and TRBJ1-1; a weak D match, TRBD1 (6 bases). CDR1 is SEHNR and CDR2 is FQNEAQ in the germline V gene (reference sequence). The CDR3 is 13 residues long. The V end lost 0 bases, the J end lost 4 bases, and 6 bases lay between the germline ends. The CDR3 nucleotides are TGTGCCAGCAGCTTAGCACAGGGCACTGAAGCTTTCTTT. Translation gives CASSLAQGTEAFF.

This rearrangement joins TRBV7-9 to TRBJ1-1; a possible D gene is TRBD1 (6 bases). Germline CDR1 is SEHNR and CDR2 is FQNEAQ (reference sequence). V dropped 2 bases and J dropped 8 bases, with 12 bases sitting between them. This CDR3 has 13 residues. For the CDR3, the DNA is TGTGCCAGCAGCTTACGGGCCAGGGGCGAAGCTTTCTTT. Translating it yields CASSLRARGEAFF.

This clone was observed a few times. The J gene is TRBJ2-2, the V gene TRBV7-7, with 11 bases that match TRBD2. After removal of 2 bases from V and 4 bases from J, the junction contained 6 bases not matched to a gene. Germline CDR1 is SSHAT and CDR2 is FNYEAQ (reference sequence). The CDR3 length is 17 residues. CDR3: CASSLFVTSGATGELFF. Written as DNA, the CDR3 is TGTGCCAGCAGCTTATTTGTGACTAGCGGGGCCACCGGGGAGCTGTTTTTT. Full variable domain (missing parts from reference TRBV7-7 and TRBJ2-2): GAGVSQSPRYKVTKRGQDVTLRCDPISSHATLYWYQQALGQGPEFLTYFNYEAQPDKSGLPSDRFSAERPEGSISTLTIQRTEQRDSAMYRCASSLFVTSGATGELFFGEGSRLTVL.

Note on this clone: The junction shows a germline mismatch at one end, possibly a read error. The CDR3 region has the DNA TGTGCCAGCAGCACCGAAACAGCCTACGGGCAGTACTTC. Translation gives CASSTETAYGQYF. V and J are TRBV3-1 (or the pseudogene TRBV3-2) and TRBJ2-7; no clear D gene. The CDR3 extends over 13 amino acids. The V gene's germline CDR1 is LGHDT and CDR2 YNNKEL (reference sequence).

The rearrangement uses TRBV5-4 and TRBJ2-5, with 7 bases identical to TRBD2. Germline CDR1 SGHNT, CDR2 YYREEE (reference sequence). V lost 7 bases to trimming and J lost 4 bases; unmatched junction nucleotides: 10. This CDR3 spans 14 amino acids. The CDR3, as DNA: TGTGCCAGCTGGCGGGAGAAACGGGCAGAGACCCAGTACTTC. This encodes CASWREKRAETQYF.

The genes are TRBV6-1 and TRBJ2-7; TRBD2 might be the D (5 bases). The CDR3 has 15 residues. Germline assignment: CDR1 MNHNS and CDR2 SASEGT. Trimming left V 1 base short and J 2 bases short, with 12 bases between. CDR3 nucleotide sequence: TGTGCCAGCAGTGAAGTTTACGGGATTACCTACGAGCAGTACTTC. It yields the protein CASSEVYGITYEQYF.

The chain joins TRBV2 to TRBJ2-7, with 10 bases aligning to TRBD1. V lost 8 bases and J lost 6; bases outside the gene matches: 4. The germline gives CDR1 SNHLY, CDR2 FYNNEI. CDR3 length: 12 amino acids. As DNA, the CDR3 is TGTGCCAGCTGGGGACAGGGGTTCGAGCAGTACTTC. Its translation is CASWGQGFEQYF.

The J gene is TRBJ2-7, the V gene TRBV18; TRBD2 matches at 7 bases. CDR1 is KGHSH and CDR2 is LQKENI in the germline V gene. This CDR3 comprises 16 residues. After removal of 3 bases from V and 9 bases from J, the junction contained 17 bases not matched to a gene. The CDR3 DNA is TGTGCCAGCTCACCCCTGTCCGCACTAGCGATTAACTCGCAGTACTTC. Translating gives CASSPLSALAINSQYF. Full variable domain (missing parts from reference TRBV18 and TRBJ2-7): NAGVMQNPRHLVRRRGQEARLRCSPMKGHSHVYWYRQLPEEGLKFMVYLQKENIIDESGMPKERFSAEFPKEGPSILRIQQVVRGDSAAYFCASSPLSALAINSQYFGPGTRLTVT.

The chain has TRBV12-3 or TRBV12-4 and TRBJ2-5; TRBD2 might be the D (6 bases). With 6 bases removed from V and 9 bases from J, the gap between germline ends came to 17 bases. The CDR3 contains 13 residues. Written as DNA, the CDR3 is TGTGCCAGCAGGGGGGGAGCGGGTCGGGCCCAGTACTTC. Encoded protein: CASRGGAGRAQYF.

CDR3 amino acids: CATSQRIAAVGTEAFF. CDR3 bases: TGTGCCACTTCCCAACGCATCGCCGCGGTTGGGACTGAAGCTTTCTTT. The chain recombines TRBV19 with TRBJ1-1, with D unresolved. There are 16 residues in the CDR3. Germline V gene lookup returns CDR1 LNHDA and CDR2 SQIVND (reference sequence). V was clipped by 10 bases and J by 5 bases, with 26 bases between them.

The J gene is TRBJ2-2, the V gene TRBV7-8; 15 bases align to TRBD2. CDR3 length: 18 amino acids. V was pared by 5 bases and J by 5 bases, with 9 bases of the junction left unmatched. Germline CDR1 reads SGHVS; CDR2 reads FQNEAQ. In nucleotides, the CDR3 is TGTGCCAGCAGCCCTAGGGGGACTAGCGGGAGGTTTACCGGGGAGCTGTTTTTT. Translating gives CASSPRGTSGRFTGELFF.

CDR3 DNA: TGTGCCACCAGCAGAGACGGGGTAGTCCCCCAAGAGACCCAGTACTTC. Amino acid sequence: CATSRDGVVPQETQYF. V usage is TRBV15 and J usage is TRBJ2-5; D is possibly TRBD2 (5 bases). The germline V gene encodes CDR1 LNHNV and CDR2 YYDKDF (reference sequence). V was shortened by 0 bases and J by 1 base, with 12 bases between the two germline ends. The CDR3 loop spans 16 amino acids.

In its sample, this clone was seen a few times. This rearrangement joins TRBV7-3 to TRBJ1-2; 7 nucleotides line up with TRBD1. CDR1 SGHTA and CDR2 FQGTGA come from the germline V gene. This CDR3 region has 15 residues. The V and J ends lost 5 bases and 0 bases, in that order; junction bases with no gene match: 6. The CDR3 nucleotides read TGTGCCAGCAGCAATAGACAGGGAGCTAACTATGGCTACACCTTC. It is translated as CASSNRQGANYGYTF.

Here the CDR3 reads CASSPGFGEKLFF. The CDR3 bases are TGTGCCAGCAGCCCAGGGTTTGGGGAAAAACTGTTTTTT. This rearrangement joins TRBV2 to TRBJ1-4, with D possibly TRBD1 on 5 matching bases. Trimming shortened V by 6 bases and J by 8 bases, and 13 bases separated the two germline ends. The germline CDR1 and CDR2 sequences are SNHLY and FYNNEI. This CDR3 region has 13 residues.

The chain recombines TRBV7-9 with TRBJ2-7, with 7 bases fitting TRBD2. The CDR3 contains 16 residues. Germline V gene lookup returns CDR1 SEHNR and CDR2 FQNEAQ (reference sequence). The ends lost 1 base at V and 5 bases at J; junction bases unmatched: 11. CDR3 nucleotides: TGTGCCAGCAGCTTAGTTAGTACGCGGGAGAGTCACGAGCAGTACTTC. It translates to CASSLVSTRESHEQYF.

The rearrangement uses TRBV19 and TRBJ2-1; TRBD2 agrees at 8 bases. J lost 9 bases, V lost 5 bases, and 9 bases had no gene match. The V gene's germline CDR1 is LNHDA and CDR2 SQIVND (reference sequence). This CDR3 region has 14 residues. This CDR3 reads CASSFGLALSEQFF. The DNA of the CDR3 is TGTGCCAGTAGTTTCGGACTAGCCCTCAGTGAGCAGTTCTTC. Together with reference TRBV19 and TRBJ2-1, the CDR3 gives the full variable domain: DGGITQSPKYLFRKEGQNVTLSCEQNLNHDAMYWYRQDPGQGLRLIYYSQIVNDFQKGDIAEGYSVSREKKESFPLTVTSAQKNPTAFYLCASSFGLALSEQFFGPGTRLTVL.

This clone was counted a few times. The sample carries other DNA sequences with the same CDR3. The V gene is TRBV12-3 or TRBV12-4, the J gene TRBJ1-1; no reliable D call. The CDR3 runs 13 residues. V lost 2 bases and J lost 1, with 5 bases in between. The CDR3 here is CASSLSGNTEAFF. Written as DNA, the CDR3 is TGTGCCAGCAGTTTATCAGGGAACACTGAAGCTTTCTTT.

The rearrangement uses TRBV5-6 and TRBJ2-7; TRBD1 matches at 11 bases. The CDR3 length is 15 residues. CDR1 is SGHDT and CDR2 is YYEEEE in the germline V gene. Losses at the gene ends were 3 bases for V and 4 bases for J; bases not matched to a gene: 6. The CDR3 bases are TGTGCCAGCAGCTCTGGACAGGGGGCTCCTTACGAGCAGTACTTC. It yields the protein CASSSGQGAPYEQYF.

The chain recombines TRBV10-3 with TRBJ2-7; 8 nucleotides agree with TRBD1. V trimming: 4 bases; J trimming: 4 bases; junction bases outside the gene matches: 6. The CDR3 spans 14 residues. CDR1 is ENHRY, CDR2 SYGVKD, per germline. The CDR3 nucleotides are TGTGCCATCAGTGTAGGGACAGGCGGTTACGAGCAGTACTTC. As protein: CAISVGTGGYEQYF.

This chain connects TRBV19 to TRBJ2-5, with 7 bases lining up with TRBD1. CDR3 length: 13 amino acids. Trimming at V came to 5 bases and at J to 4 bases, leaving 4 bases not matched to a gene. Germline values: CDR1 LNHDA, CDR2 SQIVND (reference sequence). The CDR3 DNA reads TGTGCCAGTAGTCTCCGGGACAGAGAGACCCAGTACTTC. Translated, it gives CASSLRDRETQYF.

The rearrangement uses TRBV2 and TRBJ2-7, with a possible D match to TRBD2 (6 bases). The CDR3 extends over 14 amino acids. Germline values: CDR1 SNHLY, CDR2 FYNNEI. V was pared by 4 bases and J by 3 bases, with 13 bases between. The CDR3 loop reads CASSVGGKVYEQYF. As DNA, the CDR3 is TGTGCCAGCAGTGTGGGAGGTAAAGTCTACGAGCAGTACTTC.

The chain joins TRBV2 to TRBJ2-7, with 11 nucleotides matching TRBD1. The CDR3 runs to 14 residues. In germline, CDR1 is SNHLY, CDR2 FYNNEI. With V trimmed by 5 bases and J by 5 bases, 5 bases remained unmatched. CDR3 DNA: TGTGCCAGCAGTCGGACAGGGGGCATCGACGAGCAGTACTTC. It is translated as CASSRTGGIDEQYF.

The CDR3 sequence is CASSRTSGRVYNEQFF. The CDR3 DNA reads TGCGCCAGCAGCCGTACTAGCGGGAGGGTATACAATGAGCAGTTCTTC. This chain links TRBV5-1 with TRBJ2-1; TRBD2 aligns across 13 bases. The germline V gene encodes CDR1 SGHRS and CDR2 YFSETQ. The CDR3 is 16 amino acids. The V segment lost 4 bases and the J segment 4 bases; nucleotides outside the gene matches: 5.

This rearrangement joins TRBV7-2 to TRBJ2-5; 7 nucleotides line up with TRBD1. V was pared by 5 bases and J by 5 bases, with 5 bases of the junction left unmatched. CDR3 length equals 13 residues. Germline V gene sequence: CDR1 SGHTA, CDR2 FQGNSA. CDR3 coding DNA: TGTGCCAGCAGCCTCGACAGGGTGGAGACCCAGTACTTC. Translated: CASSLDRVETQYF. The full variable domain, in which reference TRBV7-2 and TRBJ2-5 provide the parts outside the CDR3, is GAGVSQSPSNKVTEKGKDVELRCDPISGHTALYWYRQSLGQGLEFLIYFQGNSAPDKSGLPSDRFSAERTGGSVSTLTIQRTQQEDSAVYLCASSLDRVETQYFGPGTRLLVL.